These 2 T cell receptor beta chains were all obtained from the same sample, sequenced in a study of spatial heterogeneity in lung cancer. TCRdb called the 5' RACE reads again in MiXCR, with one record for every CDR3 protein. The profile shows 550 to 800 distinct CDR3 sequences, more than 45% of them singletons. The sample's time point: blood at routine non-recurrence follow-up after resection. This specimen consisted of PBMCs, obtained at follow-up. The source is a female donor with early-stage non-small cell lung cancer.

This clonotype was counted a few times. Found in a library prepared for alpha chains, this beta chain is an off-target read, and its abundance has little meaning. The genes are TRBV7-2 and TRBJ1-4; D may be TRBD1 (5 bases). This CDR3 has 11 residues. The V gene lost 5 bases and the J gene lost 11 bases, with 9 bases spanning the gap. Germline CDR1 SGHTA, CDR2 FQGNSA. CDR3 residues: CASSRGPKLFF. CDR3 in DNA: TGTGCCAGCAGCCGGGGACCGAAACTGTTTTTT.

As for this clonotype: For a library built for alpha chains, this beta chain is a stray read; little rests on its size. The V and J genes are TRBV7-9 and TRBJ2-3; no clear D. This CDR3 spans 14 amino acids. V was shortened by 1 base and J by 5 bases, with 10 bases between the two germline ends. The germline V gene has CDR1 SEHNR and CDR2 FQNEAQ (reference sequence). The chain's CDR3 is CASSLESVRDTQYF. In DNA form, the CDR3 reads TGTGCCAGCAGCTTAGAGTCGGTGAGAGATACGCAGTATTTT.